Each of the 13 T cell receptor beta chains below was sequenced from the same sample in a study of blood T cells in healthy people across ages. The second PCR ran about 6 to 12 cycles with a sample-barcoded 5' primer and J-beta primers. A single record per CDR3 protein comes from TCRdb applying MiXCR to the 5' RACE reads. The profile shows 700,000 to 900,000 distinct CDR3 sequences, about 55% of them singletons. Material: blood. The receptor set was obtained from an elderly man in good health.

The chain joins TRBV29-1 to TRBJ1-2; no reliable D call. This CDR3 comprises 14 residues. V was clipped by 4 bases and J by 4 bases, with 16 bases between them. From germline, CDR1 is SQVTM and CDR2 ANQGSEA. The CDR3, as DNA: TGCAGCGTTGTCGGCCAGGACCTACTCTATGGCTACACCTTC. It specifies CSVVGQDLLYGYTF.

This chain uses TRBV7-3 with TRBJ2-1; TRBD2 aligns across 12 bases. The J segment lost 8 bases and the V segment lost 1 base, leaving 0 bases of the junction unmatched. CDR3 size: 14 residues. In germline, CDR1 is SGHTA, CDR2 FQGTGA. CDR3 in DNA: TGTGCCAGCAGCTTAAGGACTAGCGGGGATGAGCAGTTCTTC. It yields the protein CASSLRTSGDEQFF.

The rearrangement uses TRBV27 and TRBJ2-1; 11 positions match TRBD1. Germline assignment: CDR1 MNHEY and CDR2 SMNVEV (reference sequence). V shed 6 bases and J 7 bases; nucleotides not matched to a gene: 8. There are 15 residues in the CDR3. The CDR3 loop reads CASSLGQGAPNEQFF. CDR3 bases: TGTGCCAGCAGCTTAGGACAGGGGGCGCCGAATGAGCAGTTCTTC.

The genes are TRBV6-5 and TRBJ2-3; 7 bases agree with TRBD2. The CDR3 is 17 residues long. Germline V gene lookup returns CDR1 MNHEY and CDR2 SVGAGI. V gave up 0 bases and J gave up 14 bases; unmatched junction bases: 20. CDR3 loop: CASSYSPSSGRGRYAYF. The CDR3 DNA reads TGTGCCAGCAGTTACTCCCCCTCGTCAGGGCGGGGGAGATACGCGTATTTT.

For this clonotype: A junction boundary mismatches the germline segment, possibly from a read error. This chain links TRBV6-5 with TRBJ2-7; TRBD2 matches 8 bases. The CDR3 spans 15 residues. Germline V gives CDR1 MNHEY, CDR2 SVGAGI. The CDR3 sequence is CASRASSGRSNEQYF. The CDR3 nucleotides read TGTGCCAGCAGAGCTTCTAGCGGGCGCTCCAACGAGCAGTACTTC.

This chain uses TRBV7-2 with TRBJ2-1; D is perhaps TRBD2 (6 bases). Germline loops: CDR1 SGHTA, CDR2 FQGNSA. The CDR3 is 15 residues long. V gave up 1 base and J gave up 7 bases, with 14 bases separating them. The chain's CDR3 is CASSLGVAAENEQFF. CDR3 in DNA: TGTGCCAGCAGCTTAGGGGTAGCGGCAGAGAATGAGCAGTTCTTC.

The V call is TRBV6-6, the J call TRBJ2-1, with D hard to call. The CDR3 spans 13 residues. Trimming took off 4 bases at V and 10 bases at J, with 14 bases between the two ends. In germline, CDR1 is MNHNY, CDR2 SVGAGI (reference sequence). The CDR3 sequence is CASSSLYSTEQFF. The CDR3, as DNA: TGTGCCAGCAGTTCCCTATACTCTACGGAGCAGTTCTTC.

V gene TRBV7-2 combines with J gene TRBJ1-2; the D gene is possibly TRBD1 (5 bases). Germline V gives CDR1 SGHTA, CDR2 FQGNSA. V lost 0 bases to trimming and J lost 5 bases, with 10 bases between them. The CDR3 length is 14 residues. CDR3: CASSLAPQGYGYTF. The CDR3 DNA follows: TGTGCCAGCAGCTTAGCCCCGCAGGGATATGGCTACACCTTC.

This sequence joins TRBV6-2 or TRBV6-3 and TRBJ2-7; D ambiguous. CDR3 length: 14 residues. Trimming stripped 2 bases from V and 4 bases from J, with 12 bases between. Germline V CDR1 and CDR2: MNHEY, SVGEGT. The CDR3 nucleotides are TGTGCCAGCAGTTACCTGGAAGGATCGTACGAGCAGTACTTC. This gives the protein CASSYLEGSYEQYF.

The chain couples TRBV12-3 or TRBV12-4 to TRBJ2-7; the D is unclear. V was clipped by 3 bases and J by 9 bases, with 9 bases between them. CDR3 length: 11 residues. The CDR3 DNA sequence: TGTGCCAGCAGTTTCGCCGAAGGGCAGTACTTC. Its translation is CASSFAEGQYF.

The genes are TRBV6-5 and TRBJ2-7, with D maybe TRBD2 (6 bases). V dropped 2 bases and J dropped 7 bases, with 15 bases sitting between them. There are 14 residues in the CDR3. The germline V gene encodes CDR1 MNHEY and CDR2 SVGAGI. CDR3 loop: CASSYRSLAGEQYF. CDR3 nucleotides: TGTGCCAGCAGTTACAGAAGTTTGGCGGGGGAGCAGTACTTC.

This clonotype was found a few times. The chain couples TRBV9 to TRBJ2-7, with D possibly TRBD2 on 5 matching bases. Germline values: CDR1 SGDLS, CDR2 YYNGEE. V gave up 10 bases and J gave up 1 base, with 15 bases separating them. The CDR3 totals 13 residues. The CDR3 bases are TGTGCCCTATTGGGAGAGGCATCCTACGAGCAGTACTTC. Encoded protein: CALLGEASYEQYF.

The J gene is TRBJ2-7, the V gene TRBV6-1, with a possible D match to TRBD2 (6 bases). CDR3 length: 15 residues. V gave up 10 bases and J gave up 0 bases, with 19 bases separating them. Per the germline V gene, CDR1 is MNHNS and CDR2 is SASEGT. The CDR3 loop reads CATREISGASYEQYF. The CDR3 bases are TGTGCCACGAGAGAGATTAGCGGAGCCTCCTACGAGCAGTACTTC.